This T cell receptor (beta chain) is from a study of T-cell reconstitution after alpha-beta-depleted transplantation in children. Study results and caveats: Once a year had passed after transplant, T-cell counts and diversity came mostly from newly produced T cells. As was reported, about two months after transplant, alpha-beta T cells came from several hundred expanded graft clones.

This CDR3 spans 15 amino acids. V was pared by 9 bases and J by 3 bases, with 17 bases between. Germline CDR1 reads WNHNN; CDR2 reads SYGVQD (reference sequence). Remarks on this clonotype: Its antigen is not identified.

Unique molecular identifiers were incorporated into the prepared TCRbeta library. Each CDR3 protein is one row after TCRdb ran MiXCR on the PCR reads. Among about 470,000 distinct CDR3 sequences, around 46% were seen once, and the ten largest hold 27%. Sequencing used PBMCs, obtained before TCRalphabeta/CD19-depleted stem cell transplant. The chain recombines TRBV10-1 with TRBJ2-2, with D perhaps TRBD1 (6 bases). The TCR was taken from a girl aged 2 to 10 with aplastic anemia, due to receive a stem cell transplant. CDR3 sequence: CARRLQGLHTGELFF. DNA for the CDR3: TGCGCCAGAAGATTACAGGGCCTTCACACCGGGGAGCTGTTTTTT.